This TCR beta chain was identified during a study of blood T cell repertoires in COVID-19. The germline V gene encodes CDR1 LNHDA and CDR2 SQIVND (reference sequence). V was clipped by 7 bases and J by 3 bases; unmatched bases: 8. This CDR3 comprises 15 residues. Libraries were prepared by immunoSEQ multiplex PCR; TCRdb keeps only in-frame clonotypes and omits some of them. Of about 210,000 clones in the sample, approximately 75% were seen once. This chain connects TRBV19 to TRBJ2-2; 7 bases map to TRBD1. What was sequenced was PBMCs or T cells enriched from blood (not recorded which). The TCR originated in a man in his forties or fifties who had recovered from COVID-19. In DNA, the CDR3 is TGTGCCAGTAAACGGAACAGGGGATACACCGGGGAGCTGTTTTTT. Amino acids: CASKRNRGYTGELFF.